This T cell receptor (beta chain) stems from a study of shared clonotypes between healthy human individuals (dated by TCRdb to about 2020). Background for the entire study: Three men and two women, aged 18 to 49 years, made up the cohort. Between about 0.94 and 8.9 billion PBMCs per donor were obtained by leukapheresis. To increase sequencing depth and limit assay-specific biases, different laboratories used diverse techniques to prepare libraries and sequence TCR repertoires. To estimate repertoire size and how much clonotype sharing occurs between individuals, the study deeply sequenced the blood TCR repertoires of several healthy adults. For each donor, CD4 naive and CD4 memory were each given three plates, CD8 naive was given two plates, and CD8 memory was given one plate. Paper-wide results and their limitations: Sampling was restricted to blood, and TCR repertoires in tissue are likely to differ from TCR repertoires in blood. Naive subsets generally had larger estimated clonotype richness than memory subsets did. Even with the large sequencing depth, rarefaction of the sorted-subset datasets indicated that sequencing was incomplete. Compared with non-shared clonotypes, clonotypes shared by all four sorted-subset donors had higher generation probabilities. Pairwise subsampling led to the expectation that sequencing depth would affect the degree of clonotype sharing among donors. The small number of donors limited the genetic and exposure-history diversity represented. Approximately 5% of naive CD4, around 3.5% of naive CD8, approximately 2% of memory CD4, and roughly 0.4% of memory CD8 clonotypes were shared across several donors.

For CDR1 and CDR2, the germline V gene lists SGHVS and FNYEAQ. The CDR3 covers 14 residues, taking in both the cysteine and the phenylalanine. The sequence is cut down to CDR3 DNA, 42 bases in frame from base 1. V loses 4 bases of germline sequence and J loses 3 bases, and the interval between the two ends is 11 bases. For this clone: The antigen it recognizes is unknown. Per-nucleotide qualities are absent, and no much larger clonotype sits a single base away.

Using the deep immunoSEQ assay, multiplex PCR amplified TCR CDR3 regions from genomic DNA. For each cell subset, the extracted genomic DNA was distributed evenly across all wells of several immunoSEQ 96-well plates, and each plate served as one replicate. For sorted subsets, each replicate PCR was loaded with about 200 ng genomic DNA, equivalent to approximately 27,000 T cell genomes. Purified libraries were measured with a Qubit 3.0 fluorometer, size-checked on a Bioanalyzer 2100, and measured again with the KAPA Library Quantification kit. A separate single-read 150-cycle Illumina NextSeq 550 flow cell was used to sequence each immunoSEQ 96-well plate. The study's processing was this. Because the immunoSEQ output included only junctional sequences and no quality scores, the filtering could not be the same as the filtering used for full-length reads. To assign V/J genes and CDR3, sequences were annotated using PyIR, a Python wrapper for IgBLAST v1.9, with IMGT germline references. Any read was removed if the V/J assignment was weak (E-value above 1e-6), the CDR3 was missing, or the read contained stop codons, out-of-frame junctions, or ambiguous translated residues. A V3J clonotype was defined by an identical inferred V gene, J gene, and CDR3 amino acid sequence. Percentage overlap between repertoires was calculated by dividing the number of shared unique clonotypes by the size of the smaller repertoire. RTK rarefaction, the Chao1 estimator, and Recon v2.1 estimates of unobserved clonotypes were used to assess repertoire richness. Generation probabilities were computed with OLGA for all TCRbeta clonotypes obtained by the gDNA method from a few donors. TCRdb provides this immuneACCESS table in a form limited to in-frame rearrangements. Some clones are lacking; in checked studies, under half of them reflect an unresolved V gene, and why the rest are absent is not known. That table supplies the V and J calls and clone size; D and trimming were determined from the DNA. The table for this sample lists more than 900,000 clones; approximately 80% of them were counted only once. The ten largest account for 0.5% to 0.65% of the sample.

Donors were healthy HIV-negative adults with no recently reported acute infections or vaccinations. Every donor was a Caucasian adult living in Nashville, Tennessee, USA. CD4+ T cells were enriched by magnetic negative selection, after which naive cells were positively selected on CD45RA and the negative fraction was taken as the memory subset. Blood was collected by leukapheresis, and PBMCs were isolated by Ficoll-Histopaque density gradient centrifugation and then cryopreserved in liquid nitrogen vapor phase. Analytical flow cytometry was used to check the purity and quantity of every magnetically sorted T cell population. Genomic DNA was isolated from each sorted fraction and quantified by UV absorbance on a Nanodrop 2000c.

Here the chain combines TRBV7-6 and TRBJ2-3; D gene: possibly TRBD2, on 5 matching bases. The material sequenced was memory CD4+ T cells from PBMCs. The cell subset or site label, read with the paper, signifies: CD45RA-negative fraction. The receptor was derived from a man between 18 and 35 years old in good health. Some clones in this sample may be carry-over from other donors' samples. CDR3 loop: CASSSLRGTDTQYF. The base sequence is TGTGCCAGCAGCTCCTTGCGCGGGACAGATACGCAGTATTTT.